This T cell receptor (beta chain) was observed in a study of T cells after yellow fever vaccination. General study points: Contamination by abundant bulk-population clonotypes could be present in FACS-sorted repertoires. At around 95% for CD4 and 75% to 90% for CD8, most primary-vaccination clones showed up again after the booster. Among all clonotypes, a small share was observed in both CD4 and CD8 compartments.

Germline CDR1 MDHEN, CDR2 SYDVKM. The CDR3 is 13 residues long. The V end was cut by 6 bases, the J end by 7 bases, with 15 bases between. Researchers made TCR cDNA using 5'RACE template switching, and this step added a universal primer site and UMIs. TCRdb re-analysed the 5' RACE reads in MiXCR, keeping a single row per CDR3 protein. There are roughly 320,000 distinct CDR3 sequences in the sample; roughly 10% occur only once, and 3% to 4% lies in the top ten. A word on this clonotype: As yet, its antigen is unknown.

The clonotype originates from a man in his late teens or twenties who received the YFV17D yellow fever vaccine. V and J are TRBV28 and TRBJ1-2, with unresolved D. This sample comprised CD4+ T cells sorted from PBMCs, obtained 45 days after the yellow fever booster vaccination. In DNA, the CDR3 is TGTGCCAGCAGCCGAACTATTCGAAGTGGCTACACCTTC. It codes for CASSRTIRSGYTF.